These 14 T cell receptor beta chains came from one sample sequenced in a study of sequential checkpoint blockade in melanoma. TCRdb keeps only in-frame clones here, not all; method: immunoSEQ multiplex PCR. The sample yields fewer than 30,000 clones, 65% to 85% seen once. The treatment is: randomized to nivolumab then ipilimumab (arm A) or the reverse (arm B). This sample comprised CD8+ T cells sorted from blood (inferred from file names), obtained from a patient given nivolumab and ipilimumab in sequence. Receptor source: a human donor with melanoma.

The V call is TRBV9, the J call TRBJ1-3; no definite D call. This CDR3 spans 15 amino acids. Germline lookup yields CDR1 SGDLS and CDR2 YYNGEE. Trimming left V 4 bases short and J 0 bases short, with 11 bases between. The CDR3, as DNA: TGTGCCAGCAGCCCTAGCCCCCCCTCTGGAAACACCATATATTTT. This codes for CASSPSPPSGNTIYF.

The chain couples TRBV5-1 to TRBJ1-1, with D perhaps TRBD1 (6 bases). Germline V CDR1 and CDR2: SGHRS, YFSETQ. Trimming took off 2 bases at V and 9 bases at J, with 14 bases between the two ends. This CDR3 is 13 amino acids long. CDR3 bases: TGCGCCAGCAGCTTTTCCCGGGGGGGGCAAGCTTTCTTT. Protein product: CASSFSRGGQAFF.

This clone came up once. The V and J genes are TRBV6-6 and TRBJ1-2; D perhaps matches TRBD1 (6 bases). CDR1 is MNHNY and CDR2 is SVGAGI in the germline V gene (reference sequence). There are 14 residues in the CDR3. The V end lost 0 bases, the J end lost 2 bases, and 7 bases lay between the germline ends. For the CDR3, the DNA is TGTGCCAGCAGTTACTCCACAGGGAACTATGGCTACACCTTC. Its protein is CASSYSTGNYGYTF.

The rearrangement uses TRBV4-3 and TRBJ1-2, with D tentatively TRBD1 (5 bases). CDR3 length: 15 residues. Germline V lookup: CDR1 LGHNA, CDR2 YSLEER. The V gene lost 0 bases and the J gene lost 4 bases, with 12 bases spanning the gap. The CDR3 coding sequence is TGCGCCAGCAGCCAAGATAGTAGGGGAACCTATGGCTACACCTTC. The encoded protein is CASSQDSRGTYGYTF.

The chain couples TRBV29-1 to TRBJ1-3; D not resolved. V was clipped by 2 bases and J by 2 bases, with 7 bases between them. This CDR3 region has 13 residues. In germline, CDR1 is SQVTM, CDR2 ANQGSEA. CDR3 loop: CSVEFLTGNTIYF. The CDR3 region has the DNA TGCAGCGTTGAATTTCTTACTGGAAACACCATATATTTT.

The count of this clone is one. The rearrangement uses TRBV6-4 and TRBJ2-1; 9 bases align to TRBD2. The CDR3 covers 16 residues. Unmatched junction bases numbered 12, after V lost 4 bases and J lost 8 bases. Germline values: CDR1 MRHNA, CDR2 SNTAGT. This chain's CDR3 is CASSGGGAEGGDEQFF. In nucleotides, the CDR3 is TGTGCCAGCAGTGGCGGGGGGGCCGAGGGTGGCGATGAGCAGTTCTTC.

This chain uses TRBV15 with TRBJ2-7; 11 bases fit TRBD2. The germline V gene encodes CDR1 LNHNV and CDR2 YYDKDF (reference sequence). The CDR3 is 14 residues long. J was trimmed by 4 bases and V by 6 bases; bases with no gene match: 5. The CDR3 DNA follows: TGTGCCACCAGTCTACTAGCGGGAGAGTACGAGCAGTACTTC. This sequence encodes CATSLLAGEYEQYF.

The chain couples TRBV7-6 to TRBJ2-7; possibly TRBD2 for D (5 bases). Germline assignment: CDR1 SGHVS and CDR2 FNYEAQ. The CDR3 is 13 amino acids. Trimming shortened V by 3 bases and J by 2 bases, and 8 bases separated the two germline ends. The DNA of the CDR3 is TGTGCCAGCAGCTTGACTAAAACCTACGAGCAGTACTTC. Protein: CASSLTKTYEQYF. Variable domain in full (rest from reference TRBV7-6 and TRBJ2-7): GAGVSQSPRYKVTKRGQDVALRCDPISGHVSLYWYRQALGQGPEFLTYFNYEAQQDKSGLPNDRFSAERPEGSISTLTIQRTEQRDSAMYRCASSLTKTYEQYFGPGTRLTVT.

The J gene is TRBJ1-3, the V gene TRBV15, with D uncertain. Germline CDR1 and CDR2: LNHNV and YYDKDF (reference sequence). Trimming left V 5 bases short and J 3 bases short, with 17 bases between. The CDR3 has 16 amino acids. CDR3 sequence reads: CATSEKEAGGGNTIYF. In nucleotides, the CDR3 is TGTGCCACCAGCGAAAAGGAGGCGGGAGGTGGAAACACCATATATTTT.

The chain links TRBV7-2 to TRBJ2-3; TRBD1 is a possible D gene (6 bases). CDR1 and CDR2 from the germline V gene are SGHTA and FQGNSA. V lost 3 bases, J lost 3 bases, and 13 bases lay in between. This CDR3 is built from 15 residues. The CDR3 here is CASSLGASSTDTQYF. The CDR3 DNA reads TGTGCCAGCAGCTTGGGGGCTAGCAGTACAGATACGCAGTATTTT. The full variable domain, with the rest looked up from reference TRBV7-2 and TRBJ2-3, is GAGVSQSPSNKVTEKGKDVELRCDPISGHTALYWYRQSLGQGLEFLIYFQGNSAPDKSGLPSDRFSAERTGGSVSTLTIQRTQQEDSAVYLCASSLGASSTDTQYFGPGTRLTVL.

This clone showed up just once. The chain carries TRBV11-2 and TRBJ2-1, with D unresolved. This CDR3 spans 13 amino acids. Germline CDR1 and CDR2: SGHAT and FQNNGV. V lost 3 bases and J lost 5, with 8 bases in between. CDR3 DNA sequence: TGTGCCAGCAGCTTTGACTGGGACAATGAGCAGTTCTTC. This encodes CASSFDWDNEQFF.

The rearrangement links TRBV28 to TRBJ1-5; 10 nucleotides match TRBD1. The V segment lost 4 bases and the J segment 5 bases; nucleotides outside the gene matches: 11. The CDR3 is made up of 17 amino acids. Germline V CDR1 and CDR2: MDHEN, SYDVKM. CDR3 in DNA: TGTGCCAGCAGTTCTCCCGGGACAGGGGCAGGGGATCAGCCCCAGCATTTT. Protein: CASSSPGTGAGDQPQHF.

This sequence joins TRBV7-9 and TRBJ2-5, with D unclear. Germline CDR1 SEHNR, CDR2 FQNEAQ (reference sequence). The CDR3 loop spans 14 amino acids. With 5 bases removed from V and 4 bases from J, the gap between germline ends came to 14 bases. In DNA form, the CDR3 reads TGTGCCAGCAGCCCACCGGGTACGTCAGAGACCCAGTACTTC. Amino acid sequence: CASSPPGTSETQYF.

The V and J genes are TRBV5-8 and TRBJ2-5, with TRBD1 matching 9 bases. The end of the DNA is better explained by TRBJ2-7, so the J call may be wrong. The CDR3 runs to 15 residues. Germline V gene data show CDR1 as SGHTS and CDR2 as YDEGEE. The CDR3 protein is CASSFNRGLRYEQYF. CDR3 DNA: TGTGCCAGCAGCTTCAACAGGGGGCTAAGGTACGAGCAGTACTTC.